What follows describes a single T cell receptor (beta chain). The antigen is unknown. If patients had autoimmune disease history or systemic immunosuppression, they were excluded. CDR1 and CDR2 from the germline V gene are SNHLY and FYNNEI. The length of the CDR3 is 14 residues. V gave up 6 bases and J gave up 0 bases; unmatched junction bases: 4. The data belong to a study of OX40 agonist ivuxolimab in advanced cancers. Sequencing was performed with immunoSEQ multiplex PCR; in TCRdb, only in-frame clones are kept and a portion is missing. This table has over 70,000 clones, about 90% appearing once. Findings of the study overall: CD8+ T cells showed, on average, more clonal expansion than CD4+ cells. In a subset of nonresponders, normalized T-cell clonal expansion was also low.

This chain joins TRBV2 and TRBJ1-2, with 7 bases matching TRBD1. The sequences come from CD4+ or CD8+ T cells sorted from blood, collected in a trial of the OX40 agonist ivuxolimab. The clonotype was recovered from an adult with an advanced solid tumor such as melanoma, head and neck, liver or kidney cancer. The CDR3 DNA follows: TGTGCCAGCAGGGGGACAGCCACTAACTATGGCTACACCTTC. Translating it yields CASRGTATNYGYTF.